The clone carrying this T cell receptor (beta chain) was detected ten times or more. The antigen is undetermined. This sample was included in a study of read filtering for tumor transcriptome and immune sequencing. Study details: Transcriptome libraries were built from DNase-treated RNA.

Study conclusions and caveats: Correlation between methods rose after single-read clonotypes were removed.

Molecular barcoded adaptors covering alpha/delta and beta/gamma chains were used on 400 ng RNA. TCRdb ran MiXCR on the reads and lists one entry per CDR3 protein. The sample has about 24,000 distinct CDR3 sequences, under 25% seen once. The CDR3 loop spans 16 amino acids. Germline V gene data show CDR1 as MDHEN and CDR2 as SYDVKM. V lost 2 bases, J lost 0 bases, and 7 bases stayed unmatched. Sequences were obtained from a population of CD138-negative cells sorted from bone marrow. The sequence came from a donor aged 40 or over with multiple myeloma. This chain joins TRBV28 and TRBJ2-7; TRBD1 aligns across 7 bases. CDR3 residues: CASSLHTGTVSYEQYF. The CDR3 bases are TGTGCCAGCAGTTTACACACCGGGACAGTCTCCTACGAGCAGTACTTC.